This T cell receptor beta chain was recovered during a study of blood T cell repertoires in COVID-19. Study information: Nucleic acid was either cDNA or gDNA, and it came from T cells, B-cell-depleted T cells, or PBMCs.

Assay used: immunoSEQ multiplex PCR; TCRdb lists only in-frame clones, some missing. This table holds 26,000 or so clones, around 65% found once. This receptor was identified in a man aged 60-69 years with active or convalescent COVID-19. The sample consisted of peripheral blood.

The chain's CDR3 is CASRERVYSNQPQHF. In DNA form, the CDR3 reads TGTGCCAGCAGGGAGCGGGTGTATAGCAATCAGCCCCAGCATTTT. The chain has TRBV2 and TRBJ1-5, with D unclear. The CDR3 is 15 amino acids. Deletions cut 6 bases from V and 0 bases from J, with 12 bases between. Germline V gives CDR1 SNHLY, CDR2 FYNNEI.